These 10 T cell receptor beta chains originate from one sample sequenced in a study of spatial heterogeneity in lung cancer. Time point of the sample: sample taken at primary tumor resection. Whole RNA, which was extracted from tumor, nontumor lung tissue or frozen PBMC, was sequenced without any cell sorting. Each CDR3 protein gets one entry after TCRdb re-called the 5' RACE reads with MiXCR. The sample records under 25,000 distinct CDR3 sequences, 6.9% being singletons. Sequenced here: PBMCs, sampled at surgery. The receptors derive from a male donor with early-stage non-small cell lung cancer.

The chain has TRBV5-4 and TRBJ2-1; D perhaps matches TRBD2 (5 bases). Germline V CDR1 and CDR2: SGHNT, YYREEE (reference sequence). The length of the CDR3 is 14 residues. V was pared by 6 bases and J by 10 bases, with 20 bases between. In DNA, the CDR3 is TGTGCCAGCAACCCATCAGCGGACCTTAGGGAGCAGTTCTTC. Its protein is CASNPSADLREQFF. The full variable domain, in which reference TRBV5-4 and TRBJ2-1 provide the parts outside the CDR3, is ETGVTQSPTHLIKTRGQQVTLRCSSQSGHNTVSWYQQALGQGPQFIFQYYREEENGRGNFPPRFSGLQFPNYSSELNVNALELDDSALYLCASNPSADLREQFFGPGTRLTVL.

A few counts support this clonotype. The rearrangement links TRBV4-1 to TRBJ2-3, with 10 bases aligning to TRBD2. The germline V gene encodes CDR1 MGHRA and CDR2 YSYEKL. The CDR3 contains 17 residues. V shed 3 bases, J shed 2 bases, and the junction held 8 bases outside the gene matches. Here the CDR3 reads CASSHHGTSDPTDTQYF. DNA for the CDR3: TGCGCCAGCAGCCATCACGGGACTAGCGATCCCACAGATACGCAGTATTTT.

This clonotype has a handful of counts. The DNA of the CDR3 is TGTGCCAGCAGCTCGTACCTAGGAGAGCAGTACTTC. Translation gives CASSSYLGEQYF. V is TRBV7-2 and J is TRBJ2-7; D unclear. Trimming left V 4 bases short and J 7 bases short, with 11 bases between. Germline values: CDR1 SGHTA, CDR2 FQGNSA. The CDR3 totals 12 residues. The full variable domain, rest sourced from reference TRBV7-2 and TRBJ2-7, is GAGVSQSPSNKVTEKGKDVELRCDPISGHTALYWYRQSLGQGLEFLIYFQGNSAPDKSGLPSDRFSAERTGGSVSTLTIQRTQQEDSAVYLCASSSYLGEQYFGPGTRLTVT.

This clonotype was recorded many times. The chain is built from TRBV28 and TRBJ2-1; possibly TRBD1 or TRBD2 for D (5 bases each). V was pared by 6 bases and J by 4 bases, with 13 bases between. Germline values: CDR1 MDHEN, CDR2 SYDVKM. This CDR3 region has 14 residues. CDR3 bases: TGTGCCAGCAGGCGGGTCGCAGGGTACAATGAGCAGTTCTTC. Its protein product is CASRRVAGYNEQFF.

This clonotype is medium-sized in the sample. The chain couples TRBV4-1 to TRBJ2-7; 7 bases are shared with TRBD2. V trimming: 1 base; J trimming: 9 bases; junction bases outside the gene matches: 9. The CDR3 sequence is 14 residues long. Germline V lookup: CDR1 MGHRA, CDR2 YSYEKL. CDR3 sequence (DNA): TGCGCCAGCAGCCAAGCCTGGGGAGGGAAACTGCAGTACTTC. Protein: CASSQAWGGKLQYF.

By share, this clonotype counts as medium-sized (0.01 to 0.1%). V usage is TRBV20-1 and J usage is TRBJ2-1, with D tentatively TRBD2 (5 bases). The germline CDR1 and CDR2 sequences are DFQATT and SNEGSKA (reference sequence). The CDR3 sequence is 12 residues long. V lost 6 bases and J lost 7, with 13 bases in between. CDR3 coding DNA: TGCAGTGCCAGCGCCCTAGCTAATGAGCAGTTCTTC. This encodes CSASALANEQFF.

This clonotype was observed many times. The chain joins TRBV10-3 to TRBJ2-7; weak D call: TRBD2 (5 bases). The ends were cut back, 10 bases at V and 5 bases at J, with 15 bases in the middle. Germline V gives CDR1 ENHRY, CDR2 SYGVKD. CDR3 length: 12 residues. The CDR3 loop reads CASRRAGDEQYF. Here the CDR3 DNA reads TGTGCCAGCAGACGGGCCGGGGACGAGCAGTACTTC.

The table lists this clonotype with many counts. This chain joins TRBV7-6 and TRBJ1-1, with TRBD1 identical over 10 bases. CDR1 and CDR2 (germline): SGHVS, FNYEAQ. Germline trimming cut 5 bases from V and 1 base from J; bases unmatched to any gene: 7. The CDR3 spans 16 residues. The CDR3 coding sequence is TGTGCCAGCAGCCTGGGGACAGGGGAGGGGAACACTGAAGCTTTCTTT. The encoded protein is CASSLGTGEGNTEAFF.

This rearrangement joins TRBV28 to TRBJ1-2, with a possible D match to TRBD1 (5 bases). This CDR3 is built from 16 residues. Between the trimmed V and J ends, which lost 5 bases and 6 bases, there was a span of 22 bases. Germline CDR1 MDHEN, CDR2 SYDVKM. For the CDR3, the DNA is TGTGCCAGCAGTGGATCAAAGGGGTCCCAAGAGGATGGCTACACCTTC. Translating it yields CASSGSKGSQEDGYTF.

This clonotype has at least ten counts. The J gene is TRBJ1-1, the V gene TRBV11-2; 7 bases are a match to TRBD1. In germline, CDR1 is SGHAT, CDR2 FQNNGV. With V trimmed by 6 bases and J by 4 bases, 5 bases remained unmatched. The CDR3 spans 13 residues. The CDR3 loop is CASRLTGVTEAFF. CDR3 sequence (DNA): TGTGCCAGCAGACTTACAGGGGTCACTGAAGCTTTCTTT. The whole variable domain, remainder taken from reference TRBV11-2 and TRBJ1-1, is EAGVAQSPRYKIIEKRQSVAFWCNPISGHATLYWYQQILGQGPKLLIQFQNNGVVDDSQLPKDRFSAERLKGVDSTLKIQPAKLEDSAVYLCASRLTGVTEAFFGQGTRLTVV.